The present TCR beta chain was sequenced within a study of control samples from healthy donors and cancer patients. TCRdb's table, derived via immunoSEQ multiplex PCR, lists solely in-frame clones and lacks some. There are roughly 220,000 clones in the sample; just under 95% occur only once, and approximately 1.6% lies in the top ten. This CDR3 region has 12 residues. V shed 4 bases, J shed 7 bases, and the junction held 0 bases outside the gene matches. From germline, CDR1 is MNHEY and CDR2 SVGAGI. V gene TRBV6-5 combines with J gene TRBJ2-1; TRBD2 matches 8 bases. This receptor was obtained from a man aged 45-60 years in good health. The sample was blood. This chain's CDR3 is CASSSGGNEQFF. The DNA for the CDR3 is TGTGCCAGCAGTTCGGGGGGGAATGAGCAGTTCTTC.